What follows describes a single T cell receptor (beta chain). Here immunoSEQ multiplex PCR was the method, and the copy in TCRdb shows in-frame clones only, minus some. The data show about 17,000 clones, 80% to 95% seen once. The CDR3 is made up of 14 amino acids. The germline V gene encodes CDR1 MNHEY and CDR2 SVGAGI. Trimming shortened V by 2 bases and J by 7 bases, and 15 bases separated the two germline ends. Indicated time point: newly diagnosed, previously untreated cHL patient sample. These data originate in a study of PD-1 blockade in classical Hodgkin lymphoma. The chain couples TRBV6-5 to TRBJ2-7; D may correspond to TRBD1 or TRBD2 (5 bases each). Sequenced material: peripheral blood mononuclear cells (PBMCs). The origin of this receptor is a human donor with classical Hodgkin lymphoma. CDR3 in amino acids: CASSYARGSGEQYF. In nucleotides, the CDR3 is TGTGCCAGCAGTTACGCTAGGGGATCGGGAGAGCAGTACTTC.